This TCR beta chain appears in the sequencing data of a study of blood T cell repertoires in COVID-19. On the study more broadly: Whether acute or convalescent, the COVID-19 samples came from the United States, Italy and Spain. Nucleic acid was either cDNA or gDNA, and it came from T cells, B-cell-depleted T cells, or PBMCs.

Data came from immunoSEQ multiplex PCR; TCRdb stores just in-frame clones and leaves some out. The profile shows roughly 61,000 clones, under 90% of them singletons. Germline V gene lookup returns CDR1 SGDLS and CDR2 YYNGEE. The length of the CDR3 is 13 residues. V shed 6 bases and J shed 7 bases, with 14 bases lying between them. This TCR was recovered from a middle-aged man with active COVID-19. Sequencing was done on a sample of peripheral blood. The gene calls are TRBV9 and TRBJ2-1, with D unclear. The CDR3 DNA sequence: TGTGCCAGCAATCATGGGCCTGGAAATGAGCAGTTCTTC. It yields the protein CASNHGPGNEQFF.